Each of the 14 T cell receptor beta chains below was sequenced from the same sample in a study of blood T cell repertoires in COVID-19 (dated by TCRdb to 2020 to 2021). The library came from the immunoSEQ multiplex PCR assay. Here the immuneACCESS table is served through TCRdb, limited to in-frame sequences with V and J called. Missing clones are a known gap in these copies; in checked studies unresolved V genes cover under half, and the rest lacks a known reason. In all, the sample holds 100,000 to 150,000 clones, and about four fifths of those were seen once. Of the sample, about 18% is held by the ten largest clones. Source material: peripheral blood. These receptors originate from a young man with COVID-19, enrolled during active disease.

This clone was picked up one time. The chain couples TRBV28 to TRBJ1-3; 8 bases line up with TRBD1. The length of the CDR3 is 16 residues. The V gene's germline CDR1 is MDHEN and CDR2 SYDVKM. V lost 5 bases and J lost 0; bases outside the gene matches: 6. The CDR3 DNA reads TGTGCCAGCAGTCTGACAGGGGCCCTCTCTGGAAACACCATATATTTT. Encoded protein: CASSLTGALSGNTIYF. Using reference TRBV28 and TRBJ1-3 for the parts outside the CDR3, the full variable domain is DVKVTQSSRYLVKRTGEKVFLECVQDMDHENMFWYRQDPGLGLRLIYFSYDVKMKEKGDIPEGYSVSREKKERFSLILESASTNQTSMYLCASSLTGALSGNTIYFGEGSWLTVV.

The CDR3 loop reads CASSASVIRAGELFF. Here the CDR3 DNA reads TGTGCCAGCAGCGCTAGCGTCATAAGGGCCGGGGAGCTGTTTTTT. This chain uses TRBV9 with TRBJ2-2; D possibly corresponds to TRBD2 (6 bases). V lost 3 bases to trimming and J lost 6 bases, with 15 bases between them. The CDR3 covers 15 residues. Germline V CDR1 and CDR2: SGDLS, YYNGEE.

J is TRBJ1-5 and V is TRBV19; 9 nucleotides agree with TRBD1. Germline CDR1 is LNHDA and CDR2 is SQIVND (reference sequence). This CDR3 is 15 amino acids long. The J segment lost 6 bases and the V segment lost 5 bases, leaving 8 bases of the junction unmatched. The CDR3 nucleotides are TGTGCCAGTAGTCCCCTACAGGGGGCTGGTCAGCCCCAGCATTTT. Translation gives CASSPLQGAGQPQHF.

The V and J genes are TRBV12-3 or TRBV12-4 and TRBJ2-7; 7 bases are a match to TRBD2. V lost 8 bases and J lost 3; bases outside the gene matches: 7. The CDR3 sequence is 13 residues long. The CDR3 region is CASSRDYVYEQYF. The DNA of the CDR3 is TGTGCCAGCTCCCGGGACTACGTCTACGAGCAGTACTTC.

The CDR3 region is CASSPGTGLGETQYF. In DNA form, the CDR3 reads TGTGCCAGCTCGCCCGGGACAGGCCTGGGGGAGACCCAGTACTTC. The chain employs TRBV18 and TRBJ2-5; 8 bases agree with TRBD1. Germline V gene sequence: CDR1 KGHSH, CDR2 LQKENI. This CDR3 spans 15 amino acids. With 6 bases clipped from V and 5 bases from J, the junction kept 11 bases outside the gene matches.

The V call is TRBV5-4, the J call TRBJ1-2, with 8 bases that match TRBD1. With 2 bases clipped from V and 7 bases from J, the junction kept 4 bases outside the gene matches. The CDR3 runs 13 residues. Germline CDR1 reads SGHNT; CDR2 reads YYREEE (reference sequence). CDR3 in amino acids: CASSFQGAGGYTF. The DNA of the CDR3 is TGTGCCAGCAGCTTTCAGGGGGCGGGTGGCTACACCTTC. Full variable domain (outside the CDR3, taken from reference TRBV5-4 and TRBJ1-2): ETGVTQSPTHLIKTRGQQVTLRCSSQSGHNTVSWYQQALGQGPQFIFQYYREEENGRGNFPPRFSGLQFPNYSSELNVNALELDDSALYLCASSFQGAGGYTFGSGTRLTVV.

The V call is TRBV24-1, the J call TRBJ2-6; 9 bases fit TRBD1. This CDR3 is built from 19 residues. Germline CDR1 and CDR2: KGHDR and SFDVKD. The J segment lost 2 bases and the V segment lost 6 bases, leaving 13 bases of the junction unmatched. The CDR3: CATSSFGQGLHAGANVLTF. The DNA of the CDR3 is TGTGCCACCAGTTCTTTCGGACAGGGGCTCCATGCTGGGGCCAACGTCCTGACTTTC.

This CDR3 reads CASSPEDSTYEQYF. The CDR3, as DNA: TGCGCCAGCAGCCCGGAGGACAGCACCTACGAGCAGTACTTC. The rearrangement joins TRBV5-1 to TRBJ2-7, with D perhaps TRBD1 (6 bases). From germline, CDR1 is SGHRS and CDR2 YFSETQ. V was trimmed by 4 bases and J by 2 bases, leaving 13 bases between them. This CDR3 is built from 14 residues. Complete variable domain (other parts from reference TRBV5-1 and TRBJ2-7): KAGVTQTPRYLIKTRGQQVTLSCSPISGHRSVSWYQQTPGQGLQFLFEYFSETQRNKGNFPGRFSGRQFSNSRSEMNVSTLELGDSALYLCASSPEDSTYEQYFGPGTRLTVT.

This clone showed up just a few times. The rearrangement links TRBV4-1 to TRBJ2-5; tentative D call: TRBD2 (5 bases). V was trimmed by 1 base and J by 1 base, leaving 16 bases between them. In germline, CDR1 is MGHRA, CDR2 YSYEKL. This CDR3 has 17 residues. CDR3 protein: CASSQATLDSGQETQYF. The CDR3 DNA reads TGCGCCAGCAGCCAAGCGACACTAGACTCGGGCCAAGAGACCCAGTACTTC.

The table lists this clone with a count of one. The chain's CDR3 is CASSLGGGAIAPNEQFF. CDR3 sequence (DNA): TGTGCCAGCAGCTTAGGAGGGGGGGCTATAGCCCCCAATGAGCAGTTCTTC. The V gene is TRBV11-2, the J gene TRBJ2-1; D is possibly TRBD2 (7 bases). This CDR3 contains 17 residues. V gave up 1 base and J gave up 6 bases, with 19 bases separating them. The germline V gene has CDR1 SGHAT and CDR2 FQNNGV.

This clone appeared a single time. This rearrangement joins TRBV27 to TRBJ2-1, with D tentatively TRBD1 (7 bases). CDR1 MNHEY and CDR2 SMNVEV come from the germline V gene (reference sequence). V shed 8 bases and J shed 7 bases, with 24 bases lying between them. This CDR3 is 16 amino acids long. For the CDR3, the DNA is TGTGCCAGCGGGCCGAGGAGGGGGCCCGGTGGAAATGAGCAGTTCTTC. Encoded protein: CASGPRRGPGGNEQFF.

The chain recombines TRBV7-3 with TRBJ1-5; tentative D call: TRBD1 (6 bases). The CDR3 is 13 amino acids. Between the trimmed V and J ends, which lost 3 bases and 7 bases, there was a span of 10 bases. In germline, CDR1 is SGHTA, CDR2 FQGTGA. The chain's CDR3 is CASSLDSRQPQHF. In nucleotides, the CDR3 is TGTGCCAGCAGCTTGGACAGTCGGCAGCCCCAGCATTTT.

This rearrangement joins TRBV4-3 to TRBJ1-2; D uncertain. CDR1 and CDR2 from the germline V gene are LGHNA and YSLEER. The CDR3 has 16 residues. Deletions cut 0 bases from V and 4 bases from J, with 15 bases between. This chain's CDR3 is CASSQESSFGGYGYTF. The CDR3 DNA is TGCGCCAGCAGCCAAGAATCCTCGTTCGGCGGCTATGGCTACACCTTC.

The chain employs TRBV19 and TRBJ2-1; possibly TRBD2 for D (5 bases). Trimming pared 0 bases from V and 0 bases from J, leaving 15 bases between. Germline V lookup: CDR1 LNHDA, CDR2 SQIVND (reference sequence). CDR3 length: 18 residues. The CDR3 loop reads CASSIDFEGPLSYNEQFF. As DNA, the CDR3 is TGTGCCAGTAGTATAGATTTCGAGGGTCCCCTCTCCTACAATGAGCAGTTCTTC.